These 3 T cell receptor beta chains share one sample of origin, sequenced in a study of OX40 agonist ivuxolimab in advanced cancers. Clones were sequenced by immunoSEQ multiplex PCR, and TCRdb holds only the in-frame ones, with some missing. The sample lists roughly 35,000 clones; around 82% were seen once. The sequencing used CD4+ or CD8+ T cells sorted from blood, collected in a trial of the OX40 agonist ivuxolimab. The receptors originated from an adult with an advanced solid tumor such as melanoma, head and neck, liver or kidney cancer.

The chain combines TRBV18 with TRBJ1-1, with 7 bases lining up with TRBD1. The CDR3 is 14 residues long. Germline assignment: CDR1 KGHSH and CDR2 LQKENI. J gave up 0 bases and V 3 bases, and 1 base lay outside the gene matches. CDR3 loop: CASSPGQLNTEAFF. The CDR3 bases are TGTGCCAGCTCACCGGGACAGTTGAACACTGAAGCTTTCTTT.

The rearrangement joins TRBV5-4 to TRBJ1-1; tentatively, D is TRBD1 (5 bases). The CDR3 length is 13 residues. Per germline, CDR1 SGHNT and CDR2 YYREEE (reference sequence). Trimming cost V 0 bases and J 6 bases, with 9 bases left between them. The CDR3 sequence is CASSLGGRAEAFF. In DNA, the CDR3 is TGTGCCAGCAGCTTGGGGGGGAGGGCTGAAGCTTTCTTT.

This chain links TRBV19 with TRBJ1-1; the D is unclear. Germline values: CDR1 LNHDA, CDR2 SQIVND (reference sequence). CDR3 length: 22 amino acids. The V and J ends lost 7 bases and 5 bases respectively, with 41 bases between them. CDR3 sequence reads: CASTIPASIPQSRPHLGTEAFF. CDR3 nucleotides: TGTGCCAGTACCATCCCAGCCAGTATACCCCAGTCCCGACCGCACCTGGGGACTGAAGCTTTCTTT.